These T cell receptor beta chains were read from a single sample in a study of cytomegalovirus exposure and HLA in healthy donors. The table came from immunoSEQ multiplex PCR; TCRdb's copy has only in-frame clones and leaves some out. The repertoire holds around 78,000 clones, with 65% to 85% as singletons. Material: PBMCs. The source is a woman aged 45-65 years in good health and CMV-seronegative. CDR3s include the opening cysteine and the closing phenylalanine or tryptophan. D genes are given only for firm matches. The listing skips clone size in some rows; elsewhere it reads once, few, many or a size class.

TRBJ1-1 TRBV6-6 - - TGTGCCAGCAGTCCCAGGGGTGAGGGAGCTTTCTTT CASSPRGEGAFF
TRBJ2-1 TRBV4-1 TRBD2 - TGCGCCAGCAGCCACCCAGCGGGAGGTTACAATGAGCAGTTCTTC CASSHPAGGYNEQFF
TRBJ1-1 TRBV7-2 TRBD1 - TGTGCCAGCAGCTTACAGGGGGCTAGGACTGAAGCTTTCTTT CASSLQGARTEAFF
TRBJ2-5 TRBV29-1 TRBD2 once TGCAGCGGGAGGGAGGGGTTGTACCAAGAGACCCAGTACTTC CSGREGLYQETQYF
TRBJ2-7 TRBV6-5 - - TGTGCCAGCAGTTCTGGGACTCCAAGCTCCTACGAGCAGTACTTC CASSSGTPSSYEQYF
TRBJ1-2 TRBV19 TRBD1 - TGTGCCAGTTTTGGACAGGAAACTCTCTATGGCTACACCTTC CASFGQETLYGYTF
TRBJ2-7 TRBV4-1 TRBD1 - TGCGCCAGCAGCCAAGTTGGCTTAGTAGGGACAGGGGACGAGCAGTACTTC CASSQVGLVGTGDEQYF
TRBJ1-2 TRBV12-5 - - TGTGCTAGTGGTTCCAGGGGAAGGGCCTATGGCTACACCTTC CASGSRGRAYGYTF
TRBJ1-1 TRBV9 TRBD1 - TGTGCCAGCAGCGCCGGGACAGCCACCCCGAACACTGAAGCTTTCTTT CASSAGTATPNTEAFF
TRBJ1-2 TRBV5-1 TRBD1 - TGCGCCAGCAGCTTGGACAGGGGTGGTGGCTACACCTTC CASSLDRGGGYTF
TRBJ2-5 TRBV5-1 - - TGCGCCAGCAGCTTGTGGGCGGAGACCCAGTACTTC CASSLWAETQYF
TRBJ2-1 TRBV21-1 - - TGTGCCAGCTTCCAAGTGAGGAGTAAAATAGAGAGCTCCTACAATGAGCAGTTCTTC CASFQVRSKIESSYNEQFF
TRBJ2-7 TRBV7-3 - - TGTGCCAGCAGCCTTGCCCCCTTAGCAACGGGGTCCTACGAGCAGTACTTC CASSLAPLATGSYEQYF
TRBJ1-1 TRBV5-5 - - TGTGCCAGCAGCTCTCCAGGTGTCACTGAAGCTTTCTTT CASSSPGVTEAFF